This TCR beta chain was documented in a study of cytomegalovirus exposure and HLA in healthy donors. General study findings and limits: The study labeled roughly 160 TCR beta chains cytomegalovirus-associated. Previous analysis showed most TCR beta V segments were productive about 90% or about 30% of the time. Several of the most significant clusters appeared, in a later analysis, to be linked to common viral pathogens.

Notes on this clone: What it binds is unknown.

The CDR3 contains 20 residues. Trimming took 5 bases from V and 3 from J; bases not matched to a gene: 18. Germline assignment: CDR1 SGHVS and CDR2 FNYEAQ. Primers: 60 Vbeta forward and 13 Jbeta reverse. Here immunoSEQ multiplex PCR was the method, and the copy in TCRdb shows in-frame clones only, minus some. The sample contains about 210,000 clones, 82% of which appear only once. This clonotype originated in a man in his forties in good health and CMV-seropositive. The sequenced sample consisted of PBMCs. V gene TRBV7-6 combines with J gene TRBJ2-1; TRBD1 matches 11 bases. The CDR3 sequence: CASSKGTGGQREGRYNEQFF. The DNA for the CDR3 is TGTGCCAGCAGCAAAGGGACAGGGGGTCAACGGGAGGGCCGCTACAATGAGCAGTTCTTC.